This T cell receptor beta chain stems from a study of T cells in localized non-small cell lung cancer. Points from the study as a whole: Within adjacent lung there appeared a median approximately 62 of the top 100 tumor clones. Uninvolved adjacent lung had the highest recorded T cell clonality, with tumor below it.

TCRdb keeps only in-frame clones here, not all; method: immunoSEQ multiplex PCR. The sample contains approximately 31,000 clones, around 86% of which appear only once. The V and J ends lost 2 bases and 6 bases, in that order; junction bases with no gene match: 4. The germline CDR1 and CDR2 sequences are SGHTA and FQGNSA. The CDR3 sequence is 15 residues long. Comment on this clone: Its specificity is unknown.

This material consisted of peripheral blood, taken before any cancer treatment. The chain couples TRBV7-2 to TRBJ2-2; 9 nucleotides align to TRBD1. The clonotype comes from a male donor older than 55 with stage III lung adenocarcinoma. The CDR3 DNA reads as TGTGCCAGCAGCTTACCGGGACAGGGTGCCGGGGAGCTGTTTTTT. Residues: CASSLPGQGAGELFF.